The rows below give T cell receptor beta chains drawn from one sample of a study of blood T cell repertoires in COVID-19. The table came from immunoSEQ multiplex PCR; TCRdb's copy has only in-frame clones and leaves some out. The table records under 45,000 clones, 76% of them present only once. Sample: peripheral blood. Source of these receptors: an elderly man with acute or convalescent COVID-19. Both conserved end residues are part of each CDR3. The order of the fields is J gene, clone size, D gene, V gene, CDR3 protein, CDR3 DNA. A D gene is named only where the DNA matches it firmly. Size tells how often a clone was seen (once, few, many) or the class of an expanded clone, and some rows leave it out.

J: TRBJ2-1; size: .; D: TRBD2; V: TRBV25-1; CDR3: CVSSESLAGAANEQFF; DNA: TGTGTCAGCAGTGAATCTCTAGCGGGAGCGGCGAATGAGCAGTTCTTC
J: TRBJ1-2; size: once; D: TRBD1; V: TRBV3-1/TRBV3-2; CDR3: CASSQGGQGVSYGYTF; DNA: TGTGCCAGCAGCCAAGGAGGACAGGGGGTGTCCTATGGCTACACCTTC
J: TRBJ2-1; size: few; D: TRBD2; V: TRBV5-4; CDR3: CASSPLAGDYNEQFF; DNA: TGTGCCAGCAGCCCGCTAGCGGGGGACTACAATGAGCAGTTCTTC
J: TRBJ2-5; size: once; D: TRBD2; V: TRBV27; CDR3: CASRASGGVGTQYF; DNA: TGTGCCAGCAGGGCTAGCGGGGGGGTAGGAACCCAGTACTTC
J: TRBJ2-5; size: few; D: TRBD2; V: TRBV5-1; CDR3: CASSLEVLAGIQETQYF; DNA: TGCGCCAGCAGCTTGGAGGTCCTAGCGGGGATACAAGAGACCCAGTACTTC
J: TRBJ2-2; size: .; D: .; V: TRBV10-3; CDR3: CAIRPEGKNTGELFF; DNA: TGTGCCATCAGGCCGGAGGGGAAGAACACCGGGGAGCTGTTTTTT
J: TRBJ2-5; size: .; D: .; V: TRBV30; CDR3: CAWSKPGETQYF; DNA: TGTGCCTGGAGTAAGCCCGGGGAGACCCAGTACTTC
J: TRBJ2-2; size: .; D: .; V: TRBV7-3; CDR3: CASSSGSRMAGELFF; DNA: TGTGCCAGCAGTTCGGGGTCTAGGATGGCCGGGGAGCTGTTTTTT
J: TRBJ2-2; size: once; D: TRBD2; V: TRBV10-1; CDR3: CASSPFSGSFGELFF; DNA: TGCGCCAGCAGTCCGTTCAGCGGGAGTTTCGGGGAGCTGTTTTTT
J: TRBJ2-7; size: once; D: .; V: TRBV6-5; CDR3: CASIESGRGEQYF; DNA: TGTGCCAGCATCGAGAGCGGGCGGGGCGAGCAGTACTTC
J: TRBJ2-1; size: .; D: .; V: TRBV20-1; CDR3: CSASNLGALNEQFF; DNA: TGCAGTGCTAGTAATCTGGGGGCCCTCAATGAGCAGTTCTTC
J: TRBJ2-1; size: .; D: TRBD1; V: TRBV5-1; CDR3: CASMDTGGNEQFF; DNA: TGCGCCAGCATGGATACAGGGGGCAATGAGCAGTTCTTC
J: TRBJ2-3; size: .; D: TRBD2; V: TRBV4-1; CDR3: CASSQGLSGGGTDTQYF; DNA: TGCGCCAGCAGCCAAGGGTTGTCGGGGGGGGGCACAGATACGCAGTATTTT
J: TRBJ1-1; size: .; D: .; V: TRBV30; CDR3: CAWLRAGAEAFF; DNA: TGTGCCTGGCTCAGGGCGGGGGCCGAGGCTTTCTTT
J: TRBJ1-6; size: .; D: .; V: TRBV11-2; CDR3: CASSPRGGSNSPLHF; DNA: TGTGCCAGCAGCCCCCGGGGAGGGAGTAATTCACCCCTCCACTTT
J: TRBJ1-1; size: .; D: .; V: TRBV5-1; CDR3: CASSLTGLTEAFF; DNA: TGCGCCAGCAGCTTGACAGGGCTCACTGAAGCTTTCTTT
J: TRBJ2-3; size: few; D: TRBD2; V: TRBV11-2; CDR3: CASSLERGRDTQYF; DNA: TGTGCCAGCAGCTTAGAGCGGGGGAGGGATACGCAGTATTTT
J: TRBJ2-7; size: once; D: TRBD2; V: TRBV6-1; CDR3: CASSEAVSGGAYEQYF; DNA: TGTGCCAGCAGTGAAGCGGTCAGCGGGGGGGCCTACGAGCAGTACTTC
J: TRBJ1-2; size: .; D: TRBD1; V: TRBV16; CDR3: CASSRGTGYGYTF; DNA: TGTGCCAGCAGCCGCGGGACAGGCTATGGCTACACCTTC
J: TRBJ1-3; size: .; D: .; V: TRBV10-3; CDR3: CAISGNRISGNTIYF; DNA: TGTGCCATCAGCGGAAACAGGATCTCTGGAAACACCATATATTTT
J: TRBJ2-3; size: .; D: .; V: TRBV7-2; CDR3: CASGSRTDTQYF; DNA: TGTGCCAGCGGGAGCCGCACAGATACGCAGTATTTT
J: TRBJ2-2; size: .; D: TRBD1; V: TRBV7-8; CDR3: CASSLPWRATGDTGELFF; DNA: TGTGCCAGCAGCCTCCCGTGGCGTGCGACAGGGGACACCGGGGAGCTGTTTTTT
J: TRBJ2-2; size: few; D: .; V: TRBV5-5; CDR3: CASSLGRTNTGELFF; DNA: TGTGCCAGCAGCTTGGGGCGGACGAACACCGGGGAGCTGTTTTTT
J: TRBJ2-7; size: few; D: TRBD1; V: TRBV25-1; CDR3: CASSPQPGQGAIEQYF; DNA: TGTGCCAGCAGTCCCCAGCCGGGACAGGGGGCGATCGAGCAGTACTTC
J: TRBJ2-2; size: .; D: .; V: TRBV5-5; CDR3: CASSLARLGGELFF; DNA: TGTGCCAGCAGCTTGGCCAGGTTGGGCGGGGAGCTGTTTTTT
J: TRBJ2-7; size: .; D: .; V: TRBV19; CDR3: CASSIGHSSYEQYF; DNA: TGTGCCAGTAGTATCGGACACAGCTCCTACGAGCAGTACTTC
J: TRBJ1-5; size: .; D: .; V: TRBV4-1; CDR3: CASSQGFRAQPQHF; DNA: TGCGCCAGCAGCCAAGGTTTCAGGGCTCAGCCCCAGCATTTT
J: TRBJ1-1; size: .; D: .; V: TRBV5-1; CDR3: CASSLTDTEAFF; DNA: TGCGCCAGCAGCCTGACAGACACTGAAGCTTTCTTT
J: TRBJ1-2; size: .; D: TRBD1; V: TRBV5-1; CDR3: CASSPDRTDGYTF; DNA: TGCGCCAGCAGCCCGGACAGGACCGATGGCTACACCTTC
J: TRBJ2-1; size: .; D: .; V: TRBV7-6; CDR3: CASSLGSAGEQFF; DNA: TGTGCCAGCAGCTTAGGTAGCGCGGGTGAGCAGTTCTTC
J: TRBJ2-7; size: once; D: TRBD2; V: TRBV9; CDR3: CASSVEGTSREQYF; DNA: TGTGCCAGCAGCGTAGAAGGGACTAGTCGTGAGCAGTACTTC
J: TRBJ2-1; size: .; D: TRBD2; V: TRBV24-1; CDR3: CASSRGLAGGPKFF; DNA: TGTGCCTCTTCCCGTGGGCTAGCGGGTGGGCCCAAGTTCTTC
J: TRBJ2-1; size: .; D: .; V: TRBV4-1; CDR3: CASSQGLPGAYNEQFF; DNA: TGCGCCAGCAGCCAAGGATTACCGGGGGCCTACAATGAGCAGTTCTTC
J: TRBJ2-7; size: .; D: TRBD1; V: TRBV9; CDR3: CASSMGQVNSYEQYF; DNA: TGTGCCAGCAGCATGGGACAGGTCAATTCCTACGAGCAGTACTTC
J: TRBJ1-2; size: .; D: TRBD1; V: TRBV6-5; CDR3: CASSPLRQGSYTF; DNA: TGTGCCAGCAGTCCACTCCGACAGGGGAGCTACACCTTC
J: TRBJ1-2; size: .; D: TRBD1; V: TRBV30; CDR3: CAWSVQGAGGYTF; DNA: TGTGCCTGGAGTGTACAGGGGGCGGGCGGCTACACCTTC
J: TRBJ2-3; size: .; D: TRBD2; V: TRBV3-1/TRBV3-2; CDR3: CASSPTSGGSTDTQYF; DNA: TGTGCCAGCAGTCCGACTAGCGGGGGGAGCACAGATACGCAGTATTTT
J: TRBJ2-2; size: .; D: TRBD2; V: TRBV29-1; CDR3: CSVDPPGLVFPGELFF; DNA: TGCAGCGTTGACCCCCCGGGACTAGTCTTTCCCGGGGAGCTGTTTTTT
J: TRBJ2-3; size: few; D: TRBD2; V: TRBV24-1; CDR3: CATSDIRTSGGTDTQYF; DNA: TGTGCCACCAGTGATATCCGGACTAGCGGGGGAACAGATACGCAGTATTTT
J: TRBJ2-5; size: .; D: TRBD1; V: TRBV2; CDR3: CASSLRTGMGETQYF; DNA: TGTGCCAGCAGTCTAAGGACAGGGATGGGAGAGACCCAGTACTTC
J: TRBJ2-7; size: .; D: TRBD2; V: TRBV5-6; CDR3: CASAGTISYEQYF; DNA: TGTGCCAGCGCCGGGACTATATCCTACGAGCAGTACTTC
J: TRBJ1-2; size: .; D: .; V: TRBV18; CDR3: CASSPVASRGQDYGYTF; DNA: TGTGCCAGCTCACCAGTAGCTTCGAGGGGACAAGACTATGGCTACACCTTC
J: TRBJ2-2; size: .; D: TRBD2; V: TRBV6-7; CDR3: CASSFILAGGRANTGELFF; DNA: TGTGCCAGCAGTTTTATTCTAGCGGGAGGACGAGCGAACACCGGGGAGCTGTTTTTT
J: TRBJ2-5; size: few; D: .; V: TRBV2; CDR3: CASSPRGSETQYF; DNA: TGTGCCAGCTCACCCCGGGGGTCAGAGACCCAGTACTTC
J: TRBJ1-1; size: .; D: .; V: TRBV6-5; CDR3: CASIRGLGNTEAFF; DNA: TGTGCCAGCATTCGGGGATTGGGGAACACTGAAGCTTTCTTT
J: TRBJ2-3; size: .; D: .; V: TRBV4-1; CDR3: CASSPLGLPFTDTQYF; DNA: TGCGCCAGCAGCCCGCTGGGACTTCCCTTCACAGATACGCAGTATTTT
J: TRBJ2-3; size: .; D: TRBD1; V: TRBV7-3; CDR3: CASSPQGDLAQYF; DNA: TGTGCCAGCAGCCCCCAGGGGGACCTGGCGCAGTATTTT